This is a list of T cell receptor beta chains from one sample in a study of blood T cells in healthy people across ages. TCRdb re-analysed the 5' RACE reads in MiXCR, keeping a single row per CDR3 protein. The sample gives just over 1 million distinct CDR3 sequences, 35% to 50% of which show up once; 15% to 20% is in the top ten. The sample consisted of blood. Source of these receptors: an older woman in good health. Both conserved end residues are part of each CDR3. The D gene is left open where the match is weak. A clone size is listed for some rows: how often the clone was seen (once, few, many), or a class if it is expanded.

d_gene	v_gene	j_gene	abundance	CDR3nt	CDR3aa
NA	TRBV5-1	TRBJ2-7	NA	TGCGCCAGCAGCTCTGATACAGGCTTAACTCAGTACTTC	CASSSDTGLTQYF
TRBD1	TRBV10-1	TRBJ2-1	NA	TGCGCCAGCAGTGAGTCGGACAGGGGCCACCTAGAGACCCAGTTCTTC	CASSESDRGHLETQFF
TRBD1	TRBV11-3	TRBJ1-4	NA	TGTGCCAGCAGCCCCCCAAGGGACAGGGGGCAGGTTAATGAAAAACTGTTTTTT	CASSPPRDRGQVNEKLFF
NA	TRBV10-3	TRBJ1-2	NA	TGTGCCATCAGTGTTGACCGAACAACTAACTATGGCTACACCTTC	CAISVDRTTNYGYTF
TRBD2	TRBV20-1	TRBJ2-6	NA	TGCAGTGCTCACCGGGGGGGAACTGGGGCCAACGTCCTGACTTTC	CSAHRGGTGANVLTF
TRBD2	TRBV29-1	TRBJ2-1	NA	TGCAGCGTCGATGGACTAGCGGGGGGGCCCAGGAATGAGCAGTTCTTC	CSVDGLAGGPRNEQFF
NA	TRBV5-1	TRBJ2-1	NA	TGCGCCAGCATGGGGTGGGTAAACCGGGAGAATAGGAATGAGCAGTTCTTC	CASMGWVNRENRNEQFF
TRBD1	TRBV27	TRBJ2-7	NA	TGTGCCAGCAGCAAACAGGGGGTGAGCTCCTACAATGAGCAGTACTTC	CASSKQGVSSYNEQYF
TRBD1	TRBV29-1	TRBJ1-2	NA	TGCAGCGTTGTATCCCCCCCAGGGGGGTTACTTGGCTACACCTTC	CSVVSPPGGLLGYTF
TRBD1	TRBV28	TRBJ1-2	NA	TGTGCCAGCAGTGACGACATCCAGACAGGGGGTGGCTACACCTTC	CASSDDIQTGGGYTF
NA	TRBV4-2	TRBJ2-7	NA	TGTGCCAGCAGCCGGGACCTTCGGGGCAGCTCCTACGAGCAGTACTTC	CASSRDLRGSSYEQYF
NA	TRBV27	TRBJ2-7	NA	TGTGCCAGCAGTGTAACACAGGGAGCCTACGAGCAGTACTTC	CASSVTQGAYEQYF
NA	TRBV11-2	TRBJ2-5	NA	TGTGCCAGCAGCCTCCGTGCGGGAAATTACCTCCAAGAGACCCAGTACTTC	CASSLRAGNYLQETQYF
NA	TRBV7-9	TRBJ2-1	NA	TGTGCCAGCAGCTTGCGCCTGGGGGTGGATGAGCAGTTCTTC	CASSLRLGVDEQFF
NA	TRBV4-1	TRBJ2-7	NA	TGCGCCAGCAGCCAATGGTTACCTTTCTACGAGCAGTACTTC	CASSQWLPFYEQYF
NA	TRBV29-1	TRBJ2-5	NA	TGCAGCGTTGTTTCAGGGTCGGATGAGCAGTACTTC	CSVVSGSDEQYF
NA	TRBV20-1	TRBJ2-1	NA	TGCAGTGCTATTGGCCCACTGTACAATGAGCAGTTCTTC	CSAIGPLYNEQFF
NA	TRBV28	TRBJ1-1	NA	TGTGCCAGCAGTCCCTTCACTGAAGCTTTCTTT	CASSPFTEAFF
NA	TRBV6-1	TRBJ2-2	NA	TGTGCCAGCAGTGTTTTACAGGGATCGAACACCGGGGAGCTGTTTTTT	CASSVLQGSNTGELFF
TRBD1	TRBV9	TRBJ2-7	NA	TGTGCCAGCAGCGTAGCAGGGGGCTGGGCAATCAATGAGCAGTACTTC	CASSVAGGWAINEQYF
NA	TRBV2	TRBJ2-7	NA	TGTGCCAGCACGGAGGGGGGGCGGCCCTACGAGCAGTACTTC	CASTEGGRPYEQYF
NA	TRBV5-6	TRBJ2-5	few	TGTGCCAGCAATCCCATTCAGGCGGAGACCCAGTACTTC	CASNPIQAETQYF
NA	TRBV20-1	TRBJ2-1	NA	TGCAGTGGTGGAATCCTCCCCTACAATGAGCAGTTCTTC	CSGGILPYNEQFF
TRBD2	TRBV7-9	TRBJ2-3	few	TGTGCCAGCAGCTCCAGACTAGCGGGAGTGTTGGATACGCAGTATTTT	CASSSRLAGVLDTQYF
NA	TRBV7-2	TRBJ2-5	few	TGTGCCAGCAGCTTAGCGAGGGGCGTAGAGACCCAGTACTTC	CASSLARGVETQYF
NA	TRBV6-5	TRBJ2-7	few	TGTGCCAGCAGAAGGACTGTGGACGAGCAGTACTTC	CASRRTVDEQYF
NA	TRBV21-1	TRBJ2-1	NA	TGTGCCAGCAGCAAAGTACAGCGGAGTCACAATGAGCAGTTCTTC	CASSKVQRSHNEQFF
NA	TRBV6-1	TRBJ1-4	NA	TGTGCCAGCCTCTTCGCGGGGGTCAGTGAAAAACTGTTTTTT	CASLFAGVSEKLFF
NA	TRBV20-1	TRBJ1-2	NA	TGCAGTGCCCCACCGTCGGGTGGTGTGGGCTACACCTTC	CSAPPSGGVGYTF